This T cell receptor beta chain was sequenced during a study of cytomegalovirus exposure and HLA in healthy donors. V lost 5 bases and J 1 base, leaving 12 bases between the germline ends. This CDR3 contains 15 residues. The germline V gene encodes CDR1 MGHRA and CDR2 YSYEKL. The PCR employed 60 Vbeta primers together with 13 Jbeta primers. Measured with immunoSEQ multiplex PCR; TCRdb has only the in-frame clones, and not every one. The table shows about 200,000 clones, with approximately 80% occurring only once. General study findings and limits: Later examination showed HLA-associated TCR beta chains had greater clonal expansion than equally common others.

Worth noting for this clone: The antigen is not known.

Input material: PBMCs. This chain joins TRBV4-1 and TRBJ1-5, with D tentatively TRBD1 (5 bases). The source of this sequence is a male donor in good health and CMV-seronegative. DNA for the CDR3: TGCGCCAGCAGCAATCAAAGGGGCAGCAATCAGCCCCAGCATTTT. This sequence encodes CASSNQRGSNQPQHF.